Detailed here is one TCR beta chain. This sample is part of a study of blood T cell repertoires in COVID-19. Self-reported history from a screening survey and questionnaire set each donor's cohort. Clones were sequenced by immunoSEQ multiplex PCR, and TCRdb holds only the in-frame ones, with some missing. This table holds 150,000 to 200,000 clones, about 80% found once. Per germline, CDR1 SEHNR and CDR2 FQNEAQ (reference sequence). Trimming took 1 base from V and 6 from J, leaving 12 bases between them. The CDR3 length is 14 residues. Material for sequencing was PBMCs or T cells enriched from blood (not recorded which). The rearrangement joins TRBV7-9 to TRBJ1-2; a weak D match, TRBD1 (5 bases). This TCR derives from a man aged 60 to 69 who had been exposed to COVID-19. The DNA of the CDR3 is TGTGCCAGCAGCTTAGACCCCACGGGGGATGGCTACACCTTC. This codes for CASSLDPTGDGYTF.